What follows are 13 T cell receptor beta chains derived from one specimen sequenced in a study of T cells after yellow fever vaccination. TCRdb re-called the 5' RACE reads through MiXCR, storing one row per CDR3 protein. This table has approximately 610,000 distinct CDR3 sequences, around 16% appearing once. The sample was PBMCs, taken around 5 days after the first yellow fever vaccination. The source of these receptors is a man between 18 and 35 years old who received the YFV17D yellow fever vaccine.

The CDR3 region is CASSYSGKGYSPLHF. In DNA form, the CDR3 reads TGTGCCAGCAGTTACTCAGGGAAAGGCTATTCACCCCTCCACTTT. The chain couples TRBV6-5 to TRBJ1-6, with no clear D. Germline V gene sequence: CDR1 MNHEY, CDR2 SVGAGI. The CDR3 extends over 15 amino acids. Trimming removed 0 bases at V and 8 bases at J, with 11 bases between.

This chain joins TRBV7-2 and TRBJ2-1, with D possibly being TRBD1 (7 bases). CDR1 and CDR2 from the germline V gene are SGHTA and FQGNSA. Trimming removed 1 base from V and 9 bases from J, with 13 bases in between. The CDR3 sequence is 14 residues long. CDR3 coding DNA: TGTGCCAGCAGCTTAGTAGCGGACAGGCGTGAGCAGTTCTTC. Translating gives CASSLVADRREQFF.

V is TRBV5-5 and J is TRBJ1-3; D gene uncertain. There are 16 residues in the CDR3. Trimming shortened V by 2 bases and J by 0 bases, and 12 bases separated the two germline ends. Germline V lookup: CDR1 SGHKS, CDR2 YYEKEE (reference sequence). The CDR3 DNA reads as TGTGCCAGCAGCTTAGGGTACTCAAACTCTGGAAACACCATATATTTT. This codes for CASSLGYSNSGNTIYF.

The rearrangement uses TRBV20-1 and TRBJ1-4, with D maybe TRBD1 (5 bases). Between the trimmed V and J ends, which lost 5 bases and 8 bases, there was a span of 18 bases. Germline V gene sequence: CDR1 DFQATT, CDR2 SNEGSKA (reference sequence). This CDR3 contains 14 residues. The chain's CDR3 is CSARRQKGLEKLFF. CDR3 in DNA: TGCAGTGCTCGCAGACAGAAGGGTTTGGAAAAACTGTTTTTT.

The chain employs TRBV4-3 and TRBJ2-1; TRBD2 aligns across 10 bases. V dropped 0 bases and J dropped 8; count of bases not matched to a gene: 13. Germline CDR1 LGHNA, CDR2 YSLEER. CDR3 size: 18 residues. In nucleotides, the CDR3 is TGCGCCAGCAGCCAAGATTCAATGGGGAGCGGGGGGGGCGATGAGCAGTTCTTC. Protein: CASSQDSMGSGGGDEQFF.

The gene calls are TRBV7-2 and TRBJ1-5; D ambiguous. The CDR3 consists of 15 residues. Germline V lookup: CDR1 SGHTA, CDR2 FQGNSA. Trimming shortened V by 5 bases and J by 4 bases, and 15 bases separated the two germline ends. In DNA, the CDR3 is TGTGCCAGCAGCCTGAACCCGGACGGGAATCAGCCCCAGCATTTT. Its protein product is CASSLNPDGNQPQHF.

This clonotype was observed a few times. The CDR3 DNA sequence: TGTGCCAGCTCCCTGCAGTGGAATCAGCCCCAGCATTTT. It yields the protein CASSLQWNQPQHF. The chain is built from TRBV2 and TRBJ1-5; D remains ambiguous. V was clipped by 8 bases and J by 4 bases, with 12 bases between them. In germline, CDR1 is SNHLY, CDR2 FYNNEI. The CDR3 sequence is 13 residues long.

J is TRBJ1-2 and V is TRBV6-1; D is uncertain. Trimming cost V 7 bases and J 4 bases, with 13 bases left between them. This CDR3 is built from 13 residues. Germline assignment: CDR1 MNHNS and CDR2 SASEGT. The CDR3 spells CASIQWDPYGYTF. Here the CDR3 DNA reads TGTGCCAGCATCCAATGGGATCCCTATGGCTACACCTTC.

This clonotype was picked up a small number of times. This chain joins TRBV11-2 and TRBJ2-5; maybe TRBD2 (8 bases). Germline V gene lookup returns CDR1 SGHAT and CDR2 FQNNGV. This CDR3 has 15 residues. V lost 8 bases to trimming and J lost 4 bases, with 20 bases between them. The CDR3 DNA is TGTGCCAGCCGCCCGACTAGCGCAGGGGGAGAGACCCAGTACTTC. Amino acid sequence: CASRPTSAGGETQYF.

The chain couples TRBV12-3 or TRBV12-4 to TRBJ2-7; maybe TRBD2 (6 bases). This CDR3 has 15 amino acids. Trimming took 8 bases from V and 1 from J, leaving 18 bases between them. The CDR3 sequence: CASAKVRGSSYEQYV. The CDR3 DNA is TGTGCCAGCGCTAAGGTTCGGGGGTCTTCCTACGAGCAGTACGTC.

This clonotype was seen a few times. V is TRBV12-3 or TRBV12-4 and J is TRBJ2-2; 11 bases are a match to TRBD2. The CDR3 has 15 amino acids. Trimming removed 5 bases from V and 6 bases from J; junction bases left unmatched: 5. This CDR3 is CASSRLAGSPGELFF. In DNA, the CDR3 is TGTGCCAGCAGTCGACTAGCGGGAAGTCCCGGGGAGCTGTTTTTT.

CDR3 DNA sequence: TGTGCCAGCAGCTTTTACAGAGCCGCGAGCTCCTACGAGCAGTACTTC. Translating it yields CASSFYRAASSYEQYF. The chain has TRBV7-9 and TRBJ2-7; D is uncertain. V lost 3 bases, J lost 0 bases, and 15 bases lay in between. CDR3 length: 16 residues. In germline, CDR1 is SEHNR, CDR2 FQNEAQ (reference sequence). The full variable domain, its missing parts supplied by reference TRBV7-9 and TRBJ2-7, is DTGVSQNPRHKITKRGQNVTFRCDPISEHNRLYWYRQTLGQGPEFLTYFQNEAQLEKSRLLSDRFSAERPKGSFSTLEIQRTEQGDSAMYLCASSFYRAASSYEQYFGPGTRLTVT.

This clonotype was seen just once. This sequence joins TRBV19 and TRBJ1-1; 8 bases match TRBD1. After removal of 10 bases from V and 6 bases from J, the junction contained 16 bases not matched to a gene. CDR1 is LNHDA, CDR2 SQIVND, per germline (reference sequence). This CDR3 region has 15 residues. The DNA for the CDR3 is TGTGCCACTACCAGGACAGGGCGCCTAGTTGCTGAAGCTTTCTTT. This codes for CATTRTGRLVAEAFF.